This is a list of T cell receptor beta chains from one sample in a study of blood T cell repertoires in COVID-19. Some clones are missing from TCRdb's copy, which holds only in-frame ones; the method was immunoSEQ multiplex PCR. This sample has under 200,000 clones, with 70% to 85% found just once. The specimen sequenced was PBMCs or T cells enriched from blood (not recorded which). The source is a woman aged 55-69 years with acute COVID-19. Each CDR3 is given with its conserved first and last residue. The order of the fields is V gene, J gene, clone size, D gene, CDR3 protein, CDR3 DNA. D genes are given only for firm matches. Only part of the rows carry a size: once, few, many, or a class if the clone is expanded.

V: TRBV6-5; J: TRBJ2-3; size: .; D: .; CDR3: CAIRRGRTQYF; DNA: TGTGCCATCCGGAGGGGACGTACGCAGTATTTT
V: TRBV20-1; J: TRBJ1-2; size: .; D: .; CDR3: CSASETGRLDYGYTF; DNA: TGCAGTGCTAGTGAGACAGGAAGACTCGACTATGGCTACACCTTC
V: TRBV19; J: TRBJ2-1; size: .; D: TRBD2; CDR3: CASNSGSYNEQFF; DNA: TGTGCCAGTAATAGCGGGTCCTACAATGAGCAGTTCTTC
V: TRBV7-2; J: TRBJ1-1; size: few; D: .; CDR3: CASSPYQKNTEAFF; DNA: TGTGCCAGCAGCCCGTACCAGAAAAACACTGAAGCTTTCTTT
V: TRBV19; J: TRBJ2-2; size: .; D: .; CDR3: CASSYSPGDTGELFF; DNA: TGTGCCAGTAGCTACAGCCCGGGAGACACCGGGGAGCTGTTTTTT
V: TRBV5-4; J: TRBJ1-1; size: .; D: .; CDR3: CASSFYNQGGSEAFF; DNA: TGTGCCAGCAGCTTTTACAATCAGGGAGGCTCTGAAGCTTTCTTT
V: TRBV7-9; J: TRBJ1-1; size: .; D: TRBD1; CDR3: CASSLAGTGVAFF; DNA: TGTGCCAGCAGCTTAGCCGGGACAGGGGTAGCTTTCTTT
V: TRBV7-2; J: TRBJ2-1; size: once; D: TRBD2; CDR3: CASSSRLAGGGDEQFF; DNA: TGTGCCAGCAGCTCCAGACTGGCGGGAGGGGGAGATGAGCAGTTCTTC
V: TRBV6-5; J: TRBJ1-2; size: .; D: .; CDR3: CASRSRGRYGYTF; DNA: TGTGCCAGCAGGTCGAGGGGGAGATATGGCTACACCTTC
V: TRBV5-4; J: TRBJ2-7; size: .; D: TRBD2; CDR3: CASSPTTSGNFYEQYF; DNA: TGTGCCAGCAGCCCGACGACTAGCGGGAACTTTTACGAGCAGTACTTC
V: TRBV19; J: TRBJ1-3; size: .; D: .; CDR3: CASSMSGRNTIYF; DNA: TGCGCCAGTAGTATGTCGGGGAGAAACACCATATATTTT
V: TRBV7-2; J: TRBJ1-1; size: .; D: TRBD1; CDR3: CASRRRTGKNTEAFF; DNA: TGTGCCAGCAGGCGACGGACAGGGAAGAACACTGAAGCTTTCTTT
V: TRBV28; J: TRBJ2-4; size: .; D: TRBD1; CDR3: CASSSAGQGEKNIQYF; DNA: TGTGCCAGCAGTTCCGCCGGACAGGGGGAAAAAAACATTCAGTACTTC
V: TRBV11-2; J: TRBJ2-1; size: .; D: .; CDR3: CASRKPGGRYNEQFF; DNA: TGTGCCAGCAGGAAACCGGGGGGCCGATACAATGAGCAGTTCTTC
V: TRBV3-1/TRBV3-2; J: TRBJ1-2; size: .; D: .; CDR3: CASSRREGYTF; DNA: TGTGCCAGCAGCAGGCGGGAAGGCTACACCTTC